Below, 11 T cell receptor beta chains from the same sample are listed, as sequenced in a study of T cell responses to AZD1222 COVID-19 vaccine. Repertoires were generated with immunoSEQ multiplex PCR, while TCRdb's copy carries only in-frame clones and drops some. The sample consists of about 140,000 clones, about 86% of them appearing once. The source was peripheral blood, collected on day 0 of AZD1222 vaccination. All receptors come from an adult in good health.

This clone was seen once. The genes are TRBV12-3 or TRBV12-4 and TRBJ1-1; 8 nucleotides align to TRBD1. Unmatched junction bases numbered 1, after V lost 3 bases and J lost 7 bases. The CDR3 has 12 residues. CDR3 in DNA: TGTGCCAGCAGTTTCGGGACAGGTGAAGCTTTCTTT. It codes for CASSFGTGEAFF.

The V call is TRBV6-6, the J call TRBJ1-3, with TRBD1 as a possible D gene (5 bases). This CDR3 has 15 residues. Germline CDR1 and CDR2: MNHNY and SVGAGI (reference sequence). With 2 bases removed from V and 0 bases from J, the gap between germline ends came to 8 bases. The DNA of the CDR3 is TGTGCCAGCAGTTACCAGGGTCCCTCTGGAAACACCATATATTTT. This translates into CASSYQGPSGNTIYF.

The chain carries TRBV10-1 and TRBJ1-1; D is uncertain. There are 14 residues in the CDR3. V lost 0 bases and J lost 1, with 6 bases in between. Germline CDR1 WNHNN, CDR2 SYGVQD (reference sequence). Here the CDR3 reads CASSESRQNTEAFF. The CDR3 DNA is TGCGCCAGCAGTGAGTCGAGACAGAACACTGAAGCTTTCTTT.

The CDR3 bases are TGTGCCAGCTGTAGGAATGGCAATCAGCCCCAGCATTTT. Translated: CASCRNGNQPQHF. The V gene is TRBV7-9, the J gene TRBJ1-5; no definite D call. This CDR3 contains 13 residues. Trimming stripped 8 bases from V and 2 bases from J, with 10 bases between. Germline assignment: CDR1 SEHNR and CDR2 FQNEAQ (reference sequence).

This chain uses TRBV4-3 with TRBJ2-3; 9 bases line up with TRBD2. Germline V gene sequence: CDR1 LGHNA, CDR2 YSLEER. Germline trimming cut 0 bases from V and 6 bases from J; bases unmatched to any gene: 13. The CDR3 length is 18 residues. As DNA, the CDR3 is TGCGCCAGCAGCCAAGAAGGGCTAGCGGGAAGGGGGGCGGATACGCAGTATTTT. Translating it yields CASSQEGLAGRGADTQYF.

The chain combines TRBV12-1 with TRBJ2-3; the table's D gene call, TRBD2, was not cross checked with the DNA. TRBV12-1 has pseudogene status. This CDR3 has 19 amino acids. CDR3 bases: TGTGCCAGCAGCTTTGAGTGGGGTTGTTTCGGGAGTGAAACAGATACGCAGTATTTT. This translates into CASSFEWGCFGSETDTQYF.

This chain links TRBV5-4 with TRBJ1-6; D unresolved. Germline V gene data show CDR1 as SGHNT and CDR2 as YYREEE (reference sequence). The CDR3 is made up of 12 amino acids. V lost 0 bases and J 14 bases, leaving 9 bases between the germline ends. The CDR3 DNA follows: TGTGCCAGCAGCTTGGACAGTGTATCCCTCCACTTT. Amino acids: CASSLDSVSLHF.

The rearrangement uses TRBV19 and TRBJ1-2; D gene uncertain. The germline V and J ends were trimmed by 3 bases and 7 bases, with 9 bases remaining between them. This CDR3 has 12 residues. Germline loops: CDR1 LNHDA, CDR2 SQIVND (reference sequence). CDR3 coding DNA: TGTGCCAGTAGTATCCGGACGGGTGGCTACACCTTC. Translation gives CASSIRTGGYTF.

V is TRBV7-3 and J is TRBJ2-5, with no clear D. Trimming took 5 bases from V and 3 from J, leaving 10 bases between them. In germline, CDR1 is SGHTA, CDR2 FQGTGA. The CDR3 is made up of 13 amino acids. The CDR3 region is CASSQKPEETQYF. The CDR3 nucleotides read TGTGCCAGCAGCCAAAAACCAGAAGAGACCCAGTACTTC.

V and J are TRBV5-6 and TRBJ1-1, with no clear D. CDR1 SGHDT and CDR2 YYEEEE come from the germline V gene. Trimming pared 4 bases from V and 5 bases from J, leaving 6 bases between. This CDR3 is 11 amino acids long. The CDR3 DNA is TGTGCCAGCAGCCTACGGACTGAAGCTTTCTTT. Its translation is CASSLRTEAFF.

V gene TRBV6-5 combines with J gene TRBJ2-7; 8 bases map to TRBD1. This CDR3 has 15 amino acids. The V gene's germline CDR1 is MNHEY and CDR2 SVGAGI. The V segment lost 5 bases and the J segment 2 bases; nucleotides outside the gene matches: 8. The DNA for the CDR3 is TGTGCCAGCAGTCCTCAGGGGGCGGTAGCCTACGAGCAGTACTTC. This sequence encodes CASSPQGAVAYEQYF.